This T cell receptor (beta chain) derives from a study of blood T cell repertoires in COVID-19. The germline V gene has CDR1 SGHRS and CDR2 YFSETQ. V lost 2 bases and J 6 bases, leaving 12 bases between the germline ends. This CDR3 is 14 amino acids long. Patients at the Seattle site were enrolled during active infection and followed longitudinally. Per the authors' pipeline: Quantification of nucleated cells was approximated via reference gene primer amplification. Assay used: immunoSEQ multiplex PCR; TCRdb lists only in-frame clones, some missing. That table supplies the V and J calls and clone size; D and trimming were determined from the DNA. This table holds fewer than 650,000 clones, 85% to 90% found once.

The sequencing input was peripheral blood. The chain is built from TRBV5-1 and TRBJ2-1, with a tentative D call TRBD2 (5 bases). The TCR was taken from a woman in her forties or fifties with COVID-19, enrolled during active disease. CDR3: CASSLSSGVNEQFF. The CDR3 DNA is TGCGCCAGCAGCTTAAGTTCCGGGGTCAATGAGCAGTTCTTC.